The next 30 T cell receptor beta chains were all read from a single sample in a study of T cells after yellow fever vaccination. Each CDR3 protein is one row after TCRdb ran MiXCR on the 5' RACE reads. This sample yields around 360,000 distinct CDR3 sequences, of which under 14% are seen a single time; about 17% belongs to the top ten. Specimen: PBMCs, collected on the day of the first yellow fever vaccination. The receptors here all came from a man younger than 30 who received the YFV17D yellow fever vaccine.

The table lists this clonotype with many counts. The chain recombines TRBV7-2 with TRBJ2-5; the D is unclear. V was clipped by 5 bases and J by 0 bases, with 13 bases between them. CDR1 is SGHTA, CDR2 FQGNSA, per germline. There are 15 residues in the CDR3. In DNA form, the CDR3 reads TGTGCCAGCAGCCTCTATGTAGACTACCAAGAGACCCAGTACTTC. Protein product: CASSLYVDYQETQYF.

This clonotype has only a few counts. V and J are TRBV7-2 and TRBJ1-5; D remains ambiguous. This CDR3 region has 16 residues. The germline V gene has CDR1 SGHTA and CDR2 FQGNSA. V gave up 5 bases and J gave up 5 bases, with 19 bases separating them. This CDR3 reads CASSPDGYGGDQPQHF. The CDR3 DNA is TGTGCCAGCAGCCCCGACGGGTATGGCGGGGATCAGCCCCAGCATTTT.

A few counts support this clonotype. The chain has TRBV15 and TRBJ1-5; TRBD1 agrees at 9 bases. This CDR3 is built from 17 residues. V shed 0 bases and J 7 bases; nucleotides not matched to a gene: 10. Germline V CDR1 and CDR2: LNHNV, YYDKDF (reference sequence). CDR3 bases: TGTGCCACCAGCAGAGATTACGGGACAGGGCATGAGCAGCCCCAGCATTTT. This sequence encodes CATSRDYGTGHEQPQHF.

In DNA, the CDR3 is TGTGCCAGCAGCTTAGTAGGGAGTGATGAAGCTTTCTTT. Protein product: CASSLVGSDEAFF. The V and J genes are TRBV7-9 and TRBJ1-1; D not certain. The germline V gene has CDR1 SEHNR and CDR2 FQNEAQ (reference sequence). CDR3 length: 13 residues. The germline V and J ends were trimmed by 1 base and 7 bases, with 10 bases remaining between them.

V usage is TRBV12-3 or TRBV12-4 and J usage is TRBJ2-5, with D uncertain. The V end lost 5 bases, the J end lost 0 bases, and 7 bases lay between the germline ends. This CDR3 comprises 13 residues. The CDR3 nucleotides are TGTGCCAGCAGTGCCAGACACCAAGAGACCCAGTACTTC. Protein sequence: CASSARHQETQYF.

In nucleotides, the CDR3 is TGCAGTGCTCCCTCGGGGGCCGGAGGAACTGAAGCTTTCTTT. Its protein product is CSAPSGAGGTEAFF. The rearrangement links TRBV20-1 to TRBJ1-1; possibly TRBD1 for D (6 bases). CDR1 is DFQATT, CDR2 SNEGSKA, per germline (reference sequence). CDR3 length: 14 residues. V dropped 5 bases and J dropped 5 bases, with 18 bases sitting between them.

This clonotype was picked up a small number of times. Here the CDR3 reads CASNTPGGLGDTQYF. The DNA for the CDR3 is TGTGCCAGCAACACCCCGGGGGGACTCGGAGATACGCAGTATTTT. The rearrangement joins TRBV7-2 to TRBJ2-3; 7 bases are shared with TRBD2. This CDR3 spans 15 amino acids. Germline CDR1 is SGHTA and CDR2 is FQGNSA. The V and J ends lost 7 bases and 5 bases, in that order; junction bases with no gene match: 12.

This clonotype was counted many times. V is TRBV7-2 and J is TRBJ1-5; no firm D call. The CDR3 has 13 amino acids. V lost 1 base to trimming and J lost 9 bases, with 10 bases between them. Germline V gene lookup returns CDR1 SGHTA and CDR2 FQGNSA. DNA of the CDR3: TGTGCCAGCAGCTTAGAGGAGTTTTCGCCCCAGCATTTT. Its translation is CASSLEEFSPQHF.

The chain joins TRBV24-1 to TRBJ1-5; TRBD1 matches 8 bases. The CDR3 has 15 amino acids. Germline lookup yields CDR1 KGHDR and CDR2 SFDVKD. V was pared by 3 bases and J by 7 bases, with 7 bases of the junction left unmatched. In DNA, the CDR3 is TGTGCCACCAGTGATGGACAGGGACGGGACCAGCCCCAGCATTTT. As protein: CATSDGQGRDQPQHF.

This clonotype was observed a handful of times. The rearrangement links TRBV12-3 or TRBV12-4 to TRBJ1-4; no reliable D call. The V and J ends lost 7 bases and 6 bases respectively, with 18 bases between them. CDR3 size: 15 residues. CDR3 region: CASKALGRGYEKLFF. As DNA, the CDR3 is TGTGCCAGCAAGGCCTTGGGCAGAGGATATGAAAAACTGTTTTTT.

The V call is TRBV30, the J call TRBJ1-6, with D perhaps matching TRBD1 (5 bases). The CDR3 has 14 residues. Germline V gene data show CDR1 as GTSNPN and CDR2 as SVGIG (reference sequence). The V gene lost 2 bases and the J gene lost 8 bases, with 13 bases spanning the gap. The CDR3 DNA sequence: TGTGCCTGGAGTTCGGCAGGGACCTATTCACCCCTCCACTTT. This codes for CAWSSAGTYSPLHF.

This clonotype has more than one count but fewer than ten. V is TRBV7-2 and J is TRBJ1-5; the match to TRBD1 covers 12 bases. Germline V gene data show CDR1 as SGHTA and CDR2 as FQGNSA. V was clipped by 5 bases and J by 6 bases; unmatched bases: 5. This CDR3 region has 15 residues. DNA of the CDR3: TGTGCCAGCAGCCCGGGGACAGGGGGCCTTCAGCCCCAGCATTTT. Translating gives CASSPGTGGLQPQHF. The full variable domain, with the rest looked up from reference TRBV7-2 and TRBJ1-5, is GAGVSQSPSNKVTEKGKDVELRCDPISGHTALYWYRQSLGQGLEFLIYFQGNSAPDKSGLPSDRFSAERTGGSVSTLTIQRTQQEDSAVYLCASSPGTGGLQPQHFGDGTRLSIL.

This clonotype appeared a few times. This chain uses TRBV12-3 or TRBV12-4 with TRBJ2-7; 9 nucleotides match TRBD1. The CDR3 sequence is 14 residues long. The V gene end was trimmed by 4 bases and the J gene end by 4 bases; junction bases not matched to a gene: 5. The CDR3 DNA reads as TGTGCCAGCAGTTGGGGGACAGGGTCGTACGAGCAGTACTTC. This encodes CASSWGTGSYEQYF.

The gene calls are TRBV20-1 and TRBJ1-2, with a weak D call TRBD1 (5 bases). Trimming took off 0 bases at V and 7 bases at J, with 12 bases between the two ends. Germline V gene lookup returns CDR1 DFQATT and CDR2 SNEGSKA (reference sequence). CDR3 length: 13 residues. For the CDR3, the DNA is TGCAGTGCTAGAGATGATATCAGGGCTGGCTACACCTTC. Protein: CSARDDIRAGYTF.

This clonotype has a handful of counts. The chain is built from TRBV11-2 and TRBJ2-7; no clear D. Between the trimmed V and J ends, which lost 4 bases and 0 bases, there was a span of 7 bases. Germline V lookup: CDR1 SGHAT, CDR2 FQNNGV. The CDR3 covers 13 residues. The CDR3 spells CASSSQNSYEQYF. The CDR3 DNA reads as TGTGCCAGCAGCTCACAGAACTCCTACGAGCAGTACTTC.

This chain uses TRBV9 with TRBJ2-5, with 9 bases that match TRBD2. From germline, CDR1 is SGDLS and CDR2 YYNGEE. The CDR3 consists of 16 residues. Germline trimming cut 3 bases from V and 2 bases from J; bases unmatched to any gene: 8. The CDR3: CASSGQRGAAQETQYF. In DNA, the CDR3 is TGTGCCAGCAGCGGACAGCGGGGGGCCGCTCAAGAGACCCAGTACTTC.

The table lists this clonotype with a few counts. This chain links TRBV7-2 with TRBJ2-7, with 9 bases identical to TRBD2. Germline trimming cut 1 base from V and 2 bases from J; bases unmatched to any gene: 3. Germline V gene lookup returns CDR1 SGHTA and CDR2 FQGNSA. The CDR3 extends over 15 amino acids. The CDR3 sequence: CASSLVGGGAYEQYV. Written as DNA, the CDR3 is TGTGCCAGCAGCTTAGTAGGCGGGGGGGCCTACGAGCAGTACGTC.

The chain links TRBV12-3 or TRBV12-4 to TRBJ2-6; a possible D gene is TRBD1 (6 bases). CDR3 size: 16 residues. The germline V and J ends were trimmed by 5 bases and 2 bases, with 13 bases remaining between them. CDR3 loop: CASSNNHRAGANVLTF. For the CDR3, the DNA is TGTGCCAGCAGTAACAACCACAGGGCTGGGGCCAACGTCCTGACTTTC.

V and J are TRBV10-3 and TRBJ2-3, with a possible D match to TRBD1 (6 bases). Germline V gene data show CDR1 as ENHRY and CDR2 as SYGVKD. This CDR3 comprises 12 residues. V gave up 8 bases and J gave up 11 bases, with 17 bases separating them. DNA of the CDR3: TGTGCCATCGGGGGCCTGGGTGGCCAGCAGTATTTT. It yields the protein CAIGGLGGQQYF.

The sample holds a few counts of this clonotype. The CDR3 DNA reads as TGCAGTGCTCGCTCTGAAGCGACTAGCGGGGGACCGACTAGCACAGATACGCAGTATTTT. This translates into CSARSEATSGGPTSTDTQYF. V is TRBV20-1 and J is TRBJ2-3; 12 bases map to TRBD2. Germline loops: CDR1 DFQATT, CDR2 SNEGSKA (reference sequence). V trimming: 5 bases; J trimming: 0 bases; junction bases outside the gene matches: 18. The CDR3 extends over 20 amino acids.

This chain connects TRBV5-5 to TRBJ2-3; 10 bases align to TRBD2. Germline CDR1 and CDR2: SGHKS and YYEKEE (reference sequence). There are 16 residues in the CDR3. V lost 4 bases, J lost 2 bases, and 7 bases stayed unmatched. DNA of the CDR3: TGTGCCAGCAGCACCTTAGCGGGGGGACCCACAGATACGCAGTATTTT. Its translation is CASSTLAGGPTDTQYF.

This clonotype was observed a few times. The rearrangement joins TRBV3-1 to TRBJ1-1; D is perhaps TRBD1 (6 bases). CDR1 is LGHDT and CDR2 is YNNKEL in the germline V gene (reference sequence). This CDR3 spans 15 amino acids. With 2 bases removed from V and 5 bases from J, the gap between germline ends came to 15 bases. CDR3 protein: CASSQPLRGRTEAFF. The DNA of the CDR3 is TGTGCCAGCAGCCAACCTCTCAGGGGACGAACTGAAGCTTTCTTT.

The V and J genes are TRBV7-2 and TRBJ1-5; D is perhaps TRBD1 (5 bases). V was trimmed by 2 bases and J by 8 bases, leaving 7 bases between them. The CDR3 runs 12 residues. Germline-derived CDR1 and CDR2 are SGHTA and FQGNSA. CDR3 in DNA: TGTGCCAGCAGCTTAAGGGGTGAGCCCCAGCATTTT. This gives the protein CASSLRGEPQHF.

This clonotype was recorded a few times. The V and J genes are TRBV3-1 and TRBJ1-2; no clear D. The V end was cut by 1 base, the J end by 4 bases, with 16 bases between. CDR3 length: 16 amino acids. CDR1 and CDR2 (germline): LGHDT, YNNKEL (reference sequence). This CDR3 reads CASSQVKGTLIYGYTF. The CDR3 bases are TGTGCCAGCAGCCAAGTTAAGGGCACACTCATCTATGGCTACACCTTC.

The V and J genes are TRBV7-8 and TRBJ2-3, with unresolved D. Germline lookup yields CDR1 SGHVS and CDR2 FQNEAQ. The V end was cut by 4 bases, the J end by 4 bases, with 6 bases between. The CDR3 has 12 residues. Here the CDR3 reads CASSSSPDTQYF. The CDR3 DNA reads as TGTGCCAGCAGCTCCAGCCCAGATACGCAGTATTTT. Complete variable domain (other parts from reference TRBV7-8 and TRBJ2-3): GAGVSQSPRYKVAKRGQDVALRCDPISGHVSLFWYQQALGQGPEFLTYFQNEAQLDKSGLPSDRFFAERPEGSVSTLKIQRTQQEDSAVYLCASSSSPDTQYFGPGTRLTVL.

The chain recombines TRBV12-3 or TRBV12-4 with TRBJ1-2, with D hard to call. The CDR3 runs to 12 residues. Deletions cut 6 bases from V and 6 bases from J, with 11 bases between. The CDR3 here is CASSLGFHGYTF. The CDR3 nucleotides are TGTGCCAGCAGCCTGGGATTTCATGGCTACACCTTC.

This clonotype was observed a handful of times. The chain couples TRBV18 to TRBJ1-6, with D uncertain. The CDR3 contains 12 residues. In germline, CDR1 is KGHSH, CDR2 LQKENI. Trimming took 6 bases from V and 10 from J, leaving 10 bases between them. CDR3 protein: CASSQPGSPLHF. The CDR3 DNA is TGTGCCAGCTCGCAGCCAGGATCACCCCTCCACTTT.

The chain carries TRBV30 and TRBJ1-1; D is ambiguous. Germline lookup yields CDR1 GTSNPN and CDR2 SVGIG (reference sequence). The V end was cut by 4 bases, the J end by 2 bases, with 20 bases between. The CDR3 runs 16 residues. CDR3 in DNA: TGTGCCTGGACTTCGGTCAGGTCCAGGTTTAACACTGAAGCTTTCTTT. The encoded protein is CAWTSVRSRFNTEAFF. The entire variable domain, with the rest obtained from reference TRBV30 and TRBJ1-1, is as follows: SQTIHQWPATLVQPVGSPLSLECTVEGTSNPNLYWYRQAAGRGLQLLFYSVGIGQISSEVPQNLSASRPQDRQFILSSKKLLLSDSGFYLCAWTSVRSRFNTEAFFGQGTRLTVV.

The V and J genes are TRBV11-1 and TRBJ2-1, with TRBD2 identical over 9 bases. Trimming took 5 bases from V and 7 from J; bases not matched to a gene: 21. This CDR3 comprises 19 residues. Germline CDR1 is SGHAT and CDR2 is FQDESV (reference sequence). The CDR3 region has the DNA TGTGCCAGCAGCGCCCAATGGAGACTAGGGACTAGCTCAGGTAATGAGCAGTTCTTC. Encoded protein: CASSAQWRLGTSSGNEQFF.

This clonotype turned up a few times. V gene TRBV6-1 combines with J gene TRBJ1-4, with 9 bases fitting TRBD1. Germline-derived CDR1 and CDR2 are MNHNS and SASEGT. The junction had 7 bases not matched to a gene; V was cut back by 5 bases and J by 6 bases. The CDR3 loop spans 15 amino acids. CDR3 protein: CASSSSGTGHEKLFF. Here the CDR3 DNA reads TGTGCCAGCAGTAGTTCCGGGACAGGGCATGAAAAACTGTTTTTT.